These 27 T cell receptor beta chains share one sample of origin, sequenced in a study of Graves' ophthalmopathy and Graves' hyperthyroidism. Amplification targeted the TCR beta CDR3 regions, with RNA transcripts as the source material. RT-PCR in the first round used HTBI primers; a second-round multiplex PCR followed. TCRdb re-called the multiplex PCR reads with MiXCR, one entry per CDR3 protein. Here the sample spans about 220,000 distinct CDR3 sequences, 20% to 25% being singletons. Sequences were obtained from peripheral blood. The receptors stem from a woman in her fifties or sixties with Graves' ophthalmopathy.

In its sample, this clonotype was seen many times. This chain joins TRBV19 and TRBJ2-7; 8 bases map to TRBD2. This CDR3 contains 14 residues. CDR1 is LNHDA and CDR2 is SQIVND in the germline V gene (reference sequence). V lost 1 base to trimming and J lost 5 bases; unmatched junction nucleotides: 4. The DNA for the CDR3 is TGTGCCAGTAGTATAGCGGGAGGGCCTAACGAGCAGTACTTC. It codes for CASSIAGGPNEQYF.

This chain joins TRBV20-1 and TRBJ2-7; tentatively, D is TRBD1 (7 bases). The length of the CDR3 is 14 residues. Between the trimmed V and J ends, which lost 2 bases and 6 bases, there was a span of 17 bases. CDR1 DFQATT and CDR2 SNEGSKA come from the germline V gene (reference sequence). In DNA form, the CDR3 reads TGCAGTGCTAGAAAAGGGACAGCGACTAGCGAGCAGTACTTC. The encoded protein is CSARKGTATSEQYF.

This clonotype was seen repeatedly, ten times or more. V and J are TRBV20-1 and TRBJ2-5; D ambiguous. This CDR3 has 13 residues. V gave up 1 base and J gave up 1 base, with 7 bases separating them. Germline CDR1 reads DFQATT; CDR2 reads SNEGSKA (reference sequence). CDR3 in DNA: TGCAGTGCTAGAGCCGGGTTCCAAGAGACCCAGTACTTC. Amino acid sequence: CSARAGFQETQYF.

This clonotype was recorded many times. This rearrangement joins TRBV6-1 to TRBJ2-5, with D possibly matching TRBD1 (5 bases). The length of the CDR3 is 12 residues. Germline CDR1 is MNHNS and CDR2 is SASEGT. V dropped 2 bases and J dropped 10 bases, with 11 bases sitting between them. The CDR3 reads CASSERGGSQYF. DNA for the CDR3: TGTGCCAGCAGTGAAAGGGGTGGCAGCCAGTACTTC.

This clonotype showed up many times. Germline is not matched at one junction end, which may reflect a read error. The CDR3 DNA reads TGTGCCAGCAGCAAAAGCGGGCCGAGCTCCTACGAACAGTACTTC. Its protein is CASSKSGPSSYEQYF. V usage is TRBV28 and J usage is TRBJ2-7; weak D call: TRBD2 (6 bases). The CDR3 has 15 amino acids. Germline V gene sequence: CDR1 MDHEN, CDR2 SYDVKM.

This clonotype has ten or more counts. The chain carries TRBV28 and TRBJ2-7, with 9 bases fitting TRBD2. J was trimmed by 4 bases and V by 8 bases; bases with no gene match: 9. Germline V CDR1 and CDR2: MDHEN, SYDVKM. The CDR3 is 14 amino acids. CDR3 bases: TGTGCCAGCCGGGCAGCGGGAGGTACTTACGAGCAGTACTTC. Amino acids: CASRAAGGTYEQYF.

On this clonotype: Given a much more abundant clone one base away, this may be a read error. Because the CDR3's place on the DNA is in doubt, the DNA is left out and the CDR3 is given as listed by TCRdb. This chain's CDR3 is CASKVGQGNQPQDF. This chain connects TRBV27 to TRBJ1-5; TRBD1 reflects the table's D call only, with no check against the DNA. CDR1 is MNHEY and CDR2 is SMNVEV in the germline V gene (reference sequence). The CDR3 extends over 14 residues, inclusive of both ends.

The sample holds many counts of this clonotype. CDR3 bases: TGTGCCAGCAGACGGAGGGGAGGTTTCGAGCAGTACTTC. Translated, it gives CASRRRGGFEQYF. The chain combines TRBV6-1 with TRBJ2-7, with D possibly matching TRBD2 (6 bases). CDR3 size: 13 residues. CDR1 and CDR2 (germline): MNHNS, SASEGT. V was shortened by 6 bases and J by 6 bases, with 15 bases between the two germline ends.

The genes are TRBV20-1 and TRBJ2-5; 7 positions match TRBD2. This CDR3 contains 12 residues. V lost 7 bases, J lost 2 bases, and 4 bases stayed unmatched. The V gene's germline CDR1 is DFQATT and CDR2 SNEGSKA (reference sequence). Here the CDR3 reads CSGVGGQETQYF. The CDR3 DNA follows: TGCAGTGGAGTCGGGGGGCAAGAGACCCAGTACTTC.

The chain's CDR3 is CASTEGGRGTDTQYF. CDR3 DNA: TGTGCCAGCACCGAGGGGGGGAGGGGCACAGATACGCAGTATTTT. This chain connects TRBV11-1 to TRBJ2-3; tentatively, D is TRBD2 (7 bases). V was shortened by 7 bases and J by 1 base, with 15 bases between the two germline ends. The V gene's germline CDR1 is SGHAT and CDR2 FQDESV (reference sequence). This CDR3 contains 15 residues. The full variable domain, with the rest looked up from reference TRBV11-1 and TRBJ2-3, is EAEVAQSPRYKITEKSQAVAFWCDPISGHATLYWYRQILGQGPELLVQFQDESVVDDSQLPKDRFSAERLKGVDSTLKIQPAELGDSAMYLCASTEGGRGTDTQYFGPGTRLTVL.

This clonotype showed up many times. The chain combines TRBV2 with TRBJ2-7; D uncertain. Trimming shortened V by 6 bases and J by 6 bases, and 15 bases separated the two germline ends. Germline V gives CDR1 SNHLY, CDR2 FYNNEI. The CDR3 sequence is 13 residues long. CDR3 coding DNA: TGTGCCAGCAGCGCTAGTTTGTCTCTCGAGCAGTACTTC. Translation gives CASSASLSLEQYF.

This clonotype appeared many times. The chain uses TRBV7-9 and TRBJ1-1; D might be TRBD1 (6 bases). The CDR3 contains 14 residues. Trimming took 5 bases from V and 2 from J, leaving 12 bases between them. From germline, CDR1 is SEHNR and CDR2 FQNEAQ (reference sequence). This CDR3 reads CASSTKGGNTEAFF. CDR3 coding DNA: TGTGCCAGCAGCACCAAGGGGGGTAACACTGAAGCTTTCTTT.

This clonotype has a handful of counts. The chain has TRBV2 and TRBJ1-6; TRBD1 matches at 7 bases. The germline CDR1 and CDR2 sequences are SNHLY and FYNNEI. The CDR3 totals 13 residues. Unmatched junction bases numbered 2, after V lost 4 bases and J lost 8 bases. DNA of the CDR3: TGTGCCAGCAGTGCAGGGGGGGATTCACCCCTCCACTTT. It translates to CASSAGGDSPLHF. The whole variable domain, filled in from reference TRBV2 and TRBJ1-6, reads EPEVTQTPSHQVTQMGQEVILRCVPISNHLYFYWYRQILGQKVEFLVSFYNNEISEKSEIFDDQFSVERPDGSNFTLKIRSTKLEDSAMYFCASSAGGDSPLHFGNGTRLTVT.

This clonotype was recorded many times. The chain recombines TRBV20-1 with TRBJ2-7; perhaps TRBD2 as D (5 bases). The CDR3 runs to 15 residues. CDR1 DFQATT and CDR2 SNEGSKA come from the germline V gene (reference sequence). Trimming pared 0 bases from V and 2 bases from J, leaving 14 bases between. The CDR3 sequence: CSARDSRLSAYEQYF. For the CDR3, the DNA is TGCAGTGCTAGAGATTCACGACTATCGGCCTACGAGCAGTACTTC.

This clonotype was seen many times. The chain links TRBV2 to TRBJ2-2, with D perhaps matching TRBD1 (5 bases). In germline, CDR1 is SNHLY, CDR2 FYNNEI. Trimming stripped 8 bases from V and 8 bases from J, with 15 bases between. This CDR3 is built from 13 residues. CDR3 bases: TGTGCCAGCGGGTACCAGGGATGGGGGGAGCTGTTTTTT. Translated: CASGYQGWGELFF.

This clonotype occurred many times. The J gene is TRBJ2-5, the V gene TRBV5-1, with TRBD2 matching 10 bases. Germline assignment: CDR1 SGHRS and CDR2 YFSETQ. V was clipped by 4 bases and J by 7 bases; unmatched bases: 16. The CDR3 is 17 residues long. CDR3 region: CASSPQSASGSGGTQYF. As DNA, the CDR3 is TGCGCCAGCAGCCCCCAGTCGGCTAGCGGGAGTGGGGGGACCCAGTACTTC.

This clonotype was found many times. The chain employs TRBV20-1 and TRBJ2-7, with 9 nucleotides matching TRBD2. V shed 1 base, J shed 5 bases, and the junction held 9 bases outside the gene matches. The germline V gene has CDR1 DFQATT and CDR2 SNEGSKA (reference sequence). The CDR3 contains 15 residues. The CDR3 DNA is TGCAGTGCTAGAGTATCCGGACTAGCGAAAAACGAGCAGTACTTC. Encoded protein: CSARVSGLAKNEQYF.

This chain joins TRBV20-1 and TRBJ2-2, with D possibly matching TRBD1 (5 bases). Germline V gene data show CDR1 as DFQATT and CDR2 as SNEGSKA (reference sequence). The CDR3 loop spans 14 amino acids. V gave up 2 bases and J gave up 0 bases, with 7 bases separating them. The CDR3 DNA follows: TGCAGTGCTAGACCCAGGGCGAACACCGGGGAGCTGTTTTTT. Translation: CSARPRANTGELFF.

J is TRBJ2-5 and V is TRBV3-1, with 7 nucleotides matching TRBD2. The ends lost 8 bases at V and 8 bases at J; junction bases unmatched: 11. Germline V gene lookup returns CDR1 LGHDT and CDR2 YNNKEL (reference sequence). The CDR3 is 13 residues long. The DNA for the CDR3 is TGTGCCAGCCGCTCGGGAGGCGTAGAAACCCAGTACTTC. Its translation: CASRSGGVETQYF.

This clonotype has a handful of counts. The chain joins TRBV20-1 to TRBJ1-5, with D possibly matching TRBD1 (5 bases). With 6 bases removed from V and 4 bases from J, the gap between germline ends came to 13 bases. The CDR3 runs to 13 residues. CDR1 is DFQATT, CDR2 SNEGSKA, per germline (reference sequence). DNA of the CDR3: TGCAGTGCCCTGGGGGTAAAGAATCAGCCCCAGCATTTT. The encoded protein is CSALGVKNQPQHF.

Many counts were recorded for this clonotype. The rearrangement uses TRBV12-3 or TRBV12-4 and TRBJ1-5; no reliable D call. Trimming took 3 bases from V and 5 from J, leaving 20 bases between them. The CDR3 is 17 residues long. The DNA of the CDR3 is TGTGCCAGCAGTTTTTCGTTAGAGGAAGGGCGTTATCAGCCCCAGCATTTT. This sequence encodes CASSFSLEEGRYQPQHF.

This clonotype was seen a handful of times. An end of the junction differs from the germline gene, which may be a read error. The CDR3 nucleotides read TGTGCCAGCACCCATAACCGGGGGGCCTACGGGCAGTACTTC. This sequence encodes CASTHNRGAYGQYF. The chain employs TRBV28 and TRBJ2-7; D perhaps matches TRBD2 (7 bases). Germline V gene data show CDR1 as MDHEN and CDR2 as SYDVKM. There are 14 residues in the CDR3.

The genes are TRBV30 and TRBJ2-2, with D unresolved. V dropped 4 bases and J dropped 3 bases, with 9 bases sitting between them. The germline V gene has CDR1 GTSNPN and CDR2 SVGIG (reference sequence). There are 13 residues in the CDR3. CDR3 coding DNA: TGTGCCTGGAAGAGTTCGGACACCGGGGAGCTGTTTTTT. It encodes CAWKSSDTGELFF. Full variable domain (rest looked up from reference TRBV30 and TRBJ2-2): SQTIHQWPATLVQPVGSPLSLECTVEGTSNPNLYWYRQAAGRGLQLLFYSVGIGQISSEVPQNLSASRPQDRQFILSSKKLLLSDSGFYLCAWKSSDTGELFFGEGSRLTVL.

The chain couples TRBV2 to TRBJ2-5, with 9 bases identical to TRBD2. In germline, CDR1 is SNHLY, CDR2 FYNNEI. The CDR3 is 12 amino acids. Trimming took 4 bases from V and 7 from J; bases not matched to a gene: 1. In DNA form, the CDR3 reads TGTGCCAGCAGTGGCGGGGGGGCGACCCAGTACTTC. This codes for CASSGGGATQYF. The whole variable domain, filled in from reference TRBV2 and TRBJ2-5, reads EPEVTQTPSHQVTQMGQEVILRCVPISNHLYFYWYRQILGQKVEFLVSFYNNEISEKSEIFDDQFSVERPDGSNFTLKIRSTKLEDSAMYFCASSGGGATQYFGPGTRLLVL.

In its sample, this clonotype was seen many times. The V call is TRBV2, the J call TRBJ2-5, with D uncertain. The CDR3 totals 14 residues. CDR1 is SNHLY and CDR2 is FYNNEI in the germline V gene. With 3 bases removed from V and 5 bases from J, the gap between germline ends came to 13 bases. The CDR3 protein is CASSDPGVSETQYF. The CDR3 DNA reads as TGTGCCAGCAGTGATCCCGGAGTGAGCGAGACCCAGTACTTC.

In the case of this clonotype: A much larger clone lies a single base off, so this may be a read error. The gene calls are TRBV12-3 or TRBV12-4 and TRBJ2-7; D is perhaps TRBD1 (6 bases). The ends were cut back, 6 bases at V and 5 bases at J, with 20 bases in the middle. The CDR3 has 15 amino acids. The CDR3 reads CASRLSTGGPDEQYF. The CDR3 DNA sequence: TGTGCCAGCAGACTCTCGACAGGCGGCCCCGACGAGCAGTACTTC.

The table lists this clonotype with many counts. The rearrangement joins TRBV2 to TRBJ1-6; D is ambiguous. The V end lost 2 bases, the J end lost 7 bases, and 12 bases lay between the germline ends. The germline V gene has CDR1 SNHLY and CDR2 FYNNEI. There are 15 residues in the CDR3. The CDR3 spells CASSESPLHNSPLHF. The CDR3 coding sequence is TGTGCCAGCAGTGAAAGCCCTCTCCACAATTCACCCCTCCACTTT.